The entry below describes one T cell receptor beta chain. What it binds is not known. The data were taken from a study of OX40 agonist ivuxolimab in advanced cancers. In the study overall: Dose-escalation patients were diagnosed with hepatocellular carcinoma, melanoma, renal cell cancer or head and neck cancer.

Here immunoSEQ multiplex PCR was the method, and the copy in TCRdb shows in-frame clones only, minus some. The sample holds approximately 100,000 clones; around nine tenths are singletons and the top ten take 0.5% to 0.55%. Researchers took blood at baseline, on cycle 4 day 1, and on cycle 7 day 1. Points from the study as a whole: Dose levels from 0.1 to 3.0 mg/kg saw CD4+ and CD8+ blood T cells expand clonally by week 6.

The CDR3 is made up of 15 amino acids. Trimming took 2 bases from V and 3 from J, leaving 14 bases between them. Germline V gene sequence: CDR1 ENHRY, CDR2 SYGVKD. The TCR comes from an adult with an advanced solid tumor such as melanoma, head and neck, liver or kidney cancer. The material sequenced was CD4+ or CD8+ T cells sorted from blood, taken in a trial of the OX40 agonist ivuxolimab. The chain joins TRBV10-3 to TRBJ2-7, with D tentatively TRBD1 (6 bases). CDR3 in amino acids: CAISEGPGEIYEQYF. Written as DNA, the CDR3 is TGTGCCATCAGTGAGGGGCCAGGGGAGATCTACGAGCAGTACTTC.